Below, 16 T cell receptor beta chains from the same sample are listed, as sequenced in a study of blood T cell repertoires in COVID-19 (dated by TCRdb to the early 2020s). The library was built by means of the immunoSEQ multiplex PCR assay. In TCRdb, the immuneACCESS table is reduced to in-frame sequences with V and J assigned. These tables do not hold every clone; where another copy was compared, an unresolved V gene accounts for under half, and the others remain unexplained. The sample table holds a few hundred thousand clones, of which about 85% were seen once. Roughly 3% of the sample goes to the ten largest clones. Material for sequencing was peripheral blood. All receptors come from a man between 18 and 35 years old with active or convalescent COVID-19.

The rearrangement links TRBV15 to TRBJ1-5, with 8 bases lining up with TRBD1. Germline-derived CDR1 and CDR2 are LNHNV and YYDKDF (reference sequence). This CDR3 has 20 residues. V lost 8 bases to trimming and J lost 2 bases; unmatched junction nucleotides: 23. DNA for the CDR3: TGTGCCACCCAGGGGGTTAGACAGGGGACAGGAATATCTGGCAATCAGCCCCAGCATTTT. Translated: CATQGVRQGTGISGNQPQHF. The full variable domain, rest sourced from reference TRBV15 and TRBJ1-5, is DAMVIQNPRYQVTQFGKPVTLSCSQTLNHNVMYWYQQKSSQAPKLLFHYYDKDFNNEADTPDNFQSRRPNTSFCFLDIRSPGLGDTAMYLCATQGVRQGTGISGNQPQHFGDGTRLSIL.

The rearrangement joins TRBV6-1 to TRBJ1-5; possibly TRBD1 for D (6 bases). V dropped 1 base and J dropped 7 bases, with 11 bases sitting between them. The CDR3 covers 14 residues. The germline V gene has CDR1 MNHNS and CDR2 SASEGT. CDR3 DNA: TGTGCCAGCAGTGAAGGGCCAGGGGCACAGCCCCAGCATTTT. This encodes CASSEGPGAQPQHF.

The gene calls are TRBV9 and TRBJ1-1; D remains unclear. V was cut by 0 bases and J by 4 bases, with 10 bases left in between. Germline V gene sequence: CDR1 SGDLS, CDR2 YYNGEE. This CDR3 has 14 residues. The CDR3 reads CASSVGRVGTEAFF. The CDR3 coding sequence is TGTGCCAGCAGCGTAGGGAGGGTCGGCACTGAAGCTTTCTTT.

The chain uses TRBV29-1 and TRBJ2-7; the D gene is possibly TRBD2 (6 bases). V dropped 5 bases and J dropped 6 bases, with 17 bases sitting between them. This CDR3 has 13 amino acids. Germline V gene lookup returns CDR1 SQVTM and CDR2 ANQGSEA. This CDR3 reads CSVRAGSGSEQYF. The CDR3 DNA reads as TGCAGCGTTCGCGCGGGGAGCGGGTCCGAGCAGTACTTC.

The V and J genes are TRBV4-3 and TRBJ2-7, with a weak D call TRBD1 (6 bases). Germline-derived CDR1 and CDR2 are LGHNA and YSLEER. Between the trimmed V and J ends, which lost 0 bases and 2 bases, there was a span of 17 bases. This CDR3 is 17 amino acids long. CDR3 nucleotide sequence: TGCGCCAGCAGCCAAGATCGGGCCCAGGACAGAACCTACGAGCAGTACTTC. It specifies CASSQDRAQDRTYEQYF.

The chain carries TRBV9 and TRBJ2-7; D is possibly TRBD2 (6 bases). Trimming removed 1 base at V and 6 bases at J, with 14 bases between. CDR1 and CDR2 from the germline V gene are SGDLS and YYNGEE. CDR3 size: 14 residues. The CDR3 DNA follows: TGTGCCAGCAGCGTAAGAGGAGGGGCGGGCGAGCAGTACTTC. It yields the protein CASSVRGGAGEQYF.

This clone was seen more than once but under ten times. This chain links TRBV7-9 with TRBJ2-2; TRBD1 might be the D (6 bases). The CDR3 runs to 18 residues. Trimming stripped 4 bases from V and 6 bases from J, with 24 bases between. Germline CDR1 reads SEHNR; CDR2 reads FQNEAQ (reference sequence). The CDR3 protein is CASSSQSWAGEYAGELFF. The CDR3 nucleotides are TGTGCCAGCAGCTCCCAAAGTTGGGCAGGGGAATATGCCGGGGAGCTGTTTTTT. The full variable domain, with the rest looked up from reference TRBV7-9 and TRBJ2-2, is DTGVSQNPRHKITKRGQNVTFRCDPISEHNRLYWYRQTLGQGPEFLTYFQNEAQLEKSRLLSDRFSAERPKGSFSTLEIQRTEQGDSAMYLCASSSQSWAGEYAGELFFGEGSRLTVL.

The chain joins TRBV7-9 to TRBJ2-2; maybe TRBD1 (6 bases). Trimming took off 5 bases at V and 1 base at J, with 8 bases between the two ends. The CDR3 loop spans 14 amino acids. CDR1 is SEHNR, CDR2 FQNEAQ, per germline (reference sequence). The CDR3 is CASSGRGNTGELFF. The CDR3 DNA reads TGTGCCAGCAGCGGCAGGGGGAACACCGGGGAGCTGTTTTTT.

The chain employs TRBV5-1 and TRBJ1-5, with 10 bases lining up with TRBD1. The CDR3 is made up of 14 amino acids. Germline values: CDR1 SGHRS, CDR2 YFSETQ. V was pared by 4 bases and J by 5 bases, with 3 bases of the junction left unmatched. The CDR3: CASSRGTGDQPQHF. For the CDR3, the DNA is TGCGCCAGCAGCCGTGGGACAGGGGATCAGCCCCAGCATTTT.

The chain has TRBV9 and TRBJ1-5, with D possibly being TRBD1 (6 bases). In germline, CDR1 is SGDLS, CDR2 YYNGEE. Trimming pared 0 bases from V and 2 bases from J, leaving 15 bases between. The CDR3 runs 17 residues. CDR3: CASSVEAGDGGNQPQHF. DNA of the CDR3: TGTGCCAGCAGCGTAGAGGCAGGGGATGGTGGCAATCAGCCCCAGCATTTT.

The chain combines TRBV7-9 with TRBJ2-3; a weak D match, TRBD2 (5 bases). This CDR3 region has 12 residues. Germline values: CDR1 SEHNR, CDR2 FQNEAQ (reference sequence). V gave up 5 bases and J gave up 10 bases, with 13 bases separating them. The CDR3, as DNA: TGTGCCAGCAGCGAGGGTGATTTCGCGCAGTATTTT. It is translated as CASSEGDFAQYF. Combining the CDR3 with reference TRBV7-9 and TRBJ2-3 gives the whole variable domain DTGVSQNPRHKITKRGQNVTFRCDPISEHNRLYWYRQTLGQGPEFLTYFQNEAQLEKSRLLSDRFSAERPKGSFSTLEIQRTEQGDSAMYLCASSEGDFAQYFGPGTRLTVL.

The V gene is TRBV7-2, the J gene TRBJ1-5; D ambiguous. V shed 0 bases and J shed 0 bases, with 9 bases lying between them. Germline loops: CDR1 SGHTA, CDR2 FQGNSA. The CDR3 extends over 16 amino acids. The CDR3: CASSLAQVYSNQPQHF. Here the CDR3 DNA reads TGTGCCAGCAGCTTAGCGCAGGTGTATAGCAATCAGCCCCAGCATTTT.

This clone was recorded a few times. V gene TRBV11-2 combines with J gene TRBJ2-3; D unresolved. V was trimmed by 5 bases and J by 8 bases, leaving 5 bases between them. This CDR3 contains 10 residues. Germline lookup yields CDR1 SGHAT and CDR2 FQNNGV. The CDR3 nucleotides read TGTGCCAGCAGCCACTTTACGCAGTATTTT. This sequence encodes CASSHFTQYF.

This clone was observed a handful of times. The chain recombines TRBV18 with TRBJ1-2; the match to TRBD1 covers 8 bases. The CDR3 runs 15 residues. J was trimmed by 7 bases and V by 6 bases; bases with no gene match: 13. Germline values: CDR1 KGHSH, CDR2 LQKENI. CDR3 residues: CASSPWTGMESGYTF. The CDR3 bases are TGTGCCAGCTCCCCCTGGACAGGGATGGAGAGTGGCTACACCTTC.

The CDR3 DNA reads TGTGCCAGCAGTTTCCAATTCCTCGGGGACTATGGCTACACCTTC. This sequence encodes CASSFQFLGDYGYTF. J is TRBJ1-2 and V is TRBV27, with D uncertain. CDR3 length equals 15 residues. The germline V gene encodes CDR1 MNHEY and CDR2 SMNVEV (reference sequence). Trimming took off 3 bases at V and 3 bases at J, with 14 bases between the two ends.

The CDR3 sequence is CASSGVPGLAQLDTQYF. As DNA, the CDR3 is TGTGCCAGCAGCGGGGTCCCGGGACTAGCTCAACTCGATACGCAGTATTTT. The chain carries TRBV9 and TRBJ2-3, with 9 bases that match TRBD2. Trimming at V came to 3 bases and at J to 6 bases, leaving 14 bases not matched to a gene. The CDR3 covers 17 residues. Germline V CDR1 and CDR2: SGDLS, YYNGEE.